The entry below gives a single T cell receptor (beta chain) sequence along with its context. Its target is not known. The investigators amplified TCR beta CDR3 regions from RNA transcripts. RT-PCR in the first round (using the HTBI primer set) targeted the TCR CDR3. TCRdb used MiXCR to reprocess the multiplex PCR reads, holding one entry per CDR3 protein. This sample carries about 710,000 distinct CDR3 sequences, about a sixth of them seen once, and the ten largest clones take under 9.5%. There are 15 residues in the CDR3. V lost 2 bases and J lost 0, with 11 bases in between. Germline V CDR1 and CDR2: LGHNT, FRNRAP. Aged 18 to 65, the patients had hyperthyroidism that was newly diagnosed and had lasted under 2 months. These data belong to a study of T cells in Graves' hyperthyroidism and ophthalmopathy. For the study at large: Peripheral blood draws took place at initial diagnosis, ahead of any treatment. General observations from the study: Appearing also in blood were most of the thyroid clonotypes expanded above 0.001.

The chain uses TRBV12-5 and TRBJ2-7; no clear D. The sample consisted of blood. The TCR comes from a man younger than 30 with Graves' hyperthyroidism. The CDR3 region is CASGLPRHSSYEQYF. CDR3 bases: TGTGCTAGTGGTTTGCCTCGACACAGCTCCTACGAGCAGTACTTC.